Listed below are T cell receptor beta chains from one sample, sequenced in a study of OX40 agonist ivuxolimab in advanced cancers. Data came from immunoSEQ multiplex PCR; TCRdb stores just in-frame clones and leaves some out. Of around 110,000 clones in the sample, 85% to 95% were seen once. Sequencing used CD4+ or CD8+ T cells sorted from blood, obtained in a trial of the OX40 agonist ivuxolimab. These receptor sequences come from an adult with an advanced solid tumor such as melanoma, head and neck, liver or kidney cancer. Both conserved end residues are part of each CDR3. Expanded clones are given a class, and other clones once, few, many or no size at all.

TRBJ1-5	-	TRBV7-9	CASRPRGWGDQPQHF
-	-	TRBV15	CATSSRRSSYEQYF
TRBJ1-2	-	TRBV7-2	CASSFLGTGNYGYTF
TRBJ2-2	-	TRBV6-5	CASLGTSLSRELFF
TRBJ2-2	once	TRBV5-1	CASSLAQGEGSGELFF
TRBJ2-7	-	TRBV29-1	CSVGTVNHEQYF
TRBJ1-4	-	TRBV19	CASSPRTVATNEKLFF
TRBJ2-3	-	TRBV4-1	CASSQAGTSGGLRLGSTQYF
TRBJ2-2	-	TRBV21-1	CASTRPGQGKNTGELFF
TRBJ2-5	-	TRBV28	CASSFENRPKETQYF
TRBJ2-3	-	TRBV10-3	CAISGDNTDTQYF
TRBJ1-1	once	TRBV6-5	CASSDGQVGTEAFF
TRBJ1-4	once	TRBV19	CASRNGATNEKLFF
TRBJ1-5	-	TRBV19	CASSLTPYGNQPQHF
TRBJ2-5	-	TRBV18	CASSPPDLYQETQYF
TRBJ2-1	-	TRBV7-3	CASSLTGLAGVIIF
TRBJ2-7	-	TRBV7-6	CASSRTRSGSYEQYF
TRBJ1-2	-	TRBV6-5	CASSYNARRDYGYTF
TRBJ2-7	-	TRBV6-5	CASSYSGRASGEQYF
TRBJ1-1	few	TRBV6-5	CASSLSITTEAFF
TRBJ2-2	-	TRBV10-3	CATGTSGRGTGELFF
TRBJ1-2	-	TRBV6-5	CASSTRGGYGYTF
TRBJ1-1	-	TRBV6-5	CASSSMRTGSITEAFF
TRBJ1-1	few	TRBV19	CASSIAGSTNTEAFF
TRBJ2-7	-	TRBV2	CASSEVGGTRSYEQYF
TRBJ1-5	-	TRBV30	CAWSEGSRNQPQHF
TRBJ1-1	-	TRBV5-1	CASSPDPNDTEAFF
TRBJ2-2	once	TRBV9	CASRRGLAGTPNTGELFF
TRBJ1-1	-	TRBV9	CASSVAGDRWTEAFF
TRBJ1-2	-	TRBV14	CASQPGQGRNYGYTF
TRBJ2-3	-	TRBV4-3	CASSQDLFRTDTQYF
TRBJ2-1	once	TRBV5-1	CASSALAGEIGEQFF
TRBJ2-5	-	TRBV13	CASSPFFSLRDRGQETQYF
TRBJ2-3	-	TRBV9	CASSVGQGTSTDTQYF
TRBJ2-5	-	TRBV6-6	CASSPREGVETQYF
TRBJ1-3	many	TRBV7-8	CASTPRGTGGNTIYF
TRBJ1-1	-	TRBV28	CASSLSGDRETEAFF
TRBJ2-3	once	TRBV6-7	CASSYNGGSSTDTQYF
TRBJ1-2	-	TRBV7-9	CASSLGISVNYGYTF
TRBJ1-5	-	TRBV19	CASSPRPTDQPQHF
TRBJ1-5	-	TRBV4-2	CASSQGGNDQPQHF